Reported below is one TCR beta chain. Its specificity is not known. These data are taken from a study of T cells in localized non-small cell lung cancer. Profiled with immunoSEQ multiplex PCR; TCRdb holds only in-frame clones, not every one. This table has some 37,000 clones, around 90% appearing once. Study results and caveats: T cell clonality was highest in uninvolved adjacent lung, above tumor. Adjacent lung exhibited a median of about 50 among the 100 most abundant tumor clones.

The germline V gene has CDR1 SEHNR and CDR2 FQNEAQ (reference sequence). Trimming took 1 base from V and 8 from J; bases not matched to a gene: 9. The CDR3 extends over 15 amino acids. The clonotype comes from a man between 18 and 49 years old with stage I lung adenocarcinoma. Here the sequenced sample was peripheral blood, taken before any cancer treatment. V usage is TRBV7-9 and J usage is TRBJ1-2, with TRBD1 identical over 8 bases. DNA for the CDR3: TGTGCCAGCAGCTTAGGGACAGGGCTCCTCAGCGGCTACACCTTC. Encoded protein: CASSLGTGLLSGYTF.